The 20 T cell receptor beta chains in this list originate from one sample, sequenced in a study of patients and donors after allogeneic stem cell transplantation. TCRdb itself ran the RT-PCR reads through MiXCR, one entry per CDR3 protein. Of hundreds of thousands of distinct CDR3 sequences in the sample, roughly 17% are singletons; the top ten hold roughly 7.2%. The sequenced material came from blood, either unsorted or a sorted T cell fraction (not recorded which). Receptors originate from a human donor who was either an allogeneic HSCT recipient or a stem cell or donor lymphocyte infusion donor (not recorded which). It is not recorded whose cells these are; they may come from a transplant donor.

This clonotype showed up just a few times. The chain carries TRBV4-3 and TRBJ2-6; D ambiguous. This CDR3 spans 16 amino acids. Trimming removed 0 bases at V and 2 bases at J, with 8 bases between. Germline V lookup: CDR1 LGHNA, CDR2 YSLEER. The CDR3 nucleotides are TGCGCCAGCAGCCAAGAAGTCCGGGCTGGGGCCAACGTCCTGACTTTC. Translation gives CASSQEVRAGANVLTF.

The chain carries TRBV20-1 and TRBJ1-6; D possibly corresponds to TRBD1 (5 bases). The CDR3 extends over 14 amino acids. Germline CDR1 DFQATT, CDR2 SNEGSKA (reference sequence). Trimming left V 2 bases short and J 5 bases short, with 10 bases between. The DNA of the CDR3 is TGCAGTGCTAGACCCAGGGAGGATAATTCACCCCTCCACTTT. This encodes CSARPREDNSPLHF.

This rearrangement joins TRBV12-3 or TRBV12-4 to TRBJ2-1; 9 bases match TRBD2. The CDR3 runs 15 residues. Trimming removed 6 bases from V and 4 bases from J; junction bases left unmatched: 7. Here the CDR3 reads CASRSSGMEYNEQFF. Here the CDR3 DNA reads TGTGCCAGCAGGTCTAGCGGGATGGAATACAATGAGCAGTTCTTC.

In its sample, this clonotype was seen a few times. V gene TRBV12-3 or TRBV12-4 combines with J gene TRBJ1-5; the match to TRBD1 covers 8 bases. CDR3 length: 15 amino acids. With 3 bases clipped from V and 5 bases from J, the junction kept 6 bases outside the gene matches. The CDR3 coding sequence is TGTGCCAGCAGTTTGGGCAGGGGGCCGCATCAGCCCCAGCATTTT. This translates into CASSLGRGPHQPQHF.

The rearrangement uses TRBV20-1 and TRBJ1-3, with D perhaps TRBD1 (6 bases). The CDR3 has 16 residues. Germline V gives CDR1 DFQATT, CDR2 SNEGSKA (reference sequence). Trimming cost V 6 bases and J 1 base, with 19 bases left between them. CDR3 nucleotides: TGCAGTGCAAGAAGCCCCTCGACAGGATCTGGAAACACCATATATTTT. This encodes CSARSPSTGSGNTIYF.

This chain connects TRBV24-1 to TRBJ2-1; D is tentatively TRBD1 or TRBD2 (6 bases each). Germline V gene sequence: CDR1 KGHDR, CDR2 SFDVKD. Trimming shortened V by 5 bases and J by 10 bases, and 17 bases separated the two germline ends. The CDR3 runs 14 residues. The CDR3 coding sequence is TGTGCCACCAGTGTCGGACAGTGGGGGGACGAGCAGTTCTTC. Translation gives CATSVGQWGDEQFF.

The chain is built from TRBV7-9 and TRBJ1-6; the match to TRBD1 covers 8 bases. V shed 4 bases, J shed 8 bases, and the junction held 7 bases outside the gene matches. The length of the CDR3 is 15 residues. Germline V CDR1 and CDR2: SEHNR, FQNEAQ (reference sequence). In DNA, the CDR3 is TGTGCCAGCAGCTCCACCGGGACAGGATATTCACCCCTCCACTTT. It translates to CASSSTGTGYSPLHF.

This sequence joins TRBV21-1 and TRBJ2-5; the table's TRBD1 call for D was not verified on the DNA. TRBV21-1 is a pseudogene. The CDR3 spans 15 residues. The CDR3 loop is CASSNSRDRKETQYF. The CDR3 DNA reads as TGTGCCAGCAGCAATTCACGGGACAGAAAGGAGACCCAGTACTTC.

This clonotype was seen more than once but under ten times. This chain links TRBV14 with TRBJ1-5; TRBD1 aligns across 7 bases. Per the germline V gene, CDR1 is SGHDN and CDR2 is FVKESK. CDR3 size: 13 residues. V lost 11 bases, J lost 4 bases, and 8 bases stayed unmatched. CDR3 DNA sequence: TGTGCCCCCAGGGGGGGGGAAAATCAGCCCCAGCATTTT. As protein: CAPRGGENQPQHF.

The V call is TRBV4-1, the J call TRBJ1-2, with D uncertain. The CDR3 length is 15 residues. Deletions cut 6 bases from V and 4 bases from J, with 18 bases between. Germline values: CDR1 MGHRA, CDR2 YSYEKL. This CDR3 reads CASRQAPPGSYGYTF. CDR3 nucleotides: TGCGCCAGCAGGCAGGCCCCGCCGGGTTCCTATGGCTACACCTTC.

This clonotype was found many times. The chain employs TRBV12-3 or TRBV12-4 and TRBJ2-1; 10 nucleotides line up with TRBD1. Germline trimming cut 4 bases from V and 6 bases from J; bases unmatched to any gene: 6. The CDR3 covers 15 residues. CDR3 coding DNA: TGTGCCAGCAGTTCCGGACAGGGGGAGGGCAATGAGCAGTTCTTC. It is translated as CASSSGQGEGNEQFF.

This sequence joins TRBV24-1 and TRBJ1-1, with TRBD1 as a possible D gene (5 bases). Trimming cost V 5 bases and J 2 bases, with 8 bases left between them. In germline, CDR1 is KGHDR, CDR2 SFDVKD. The CDR3 contains 13 residues. CDR3 nucleotide sequence: TGTGCCACCAGTGCGGACACAAACACTGAAGCTTTCTTT. This encodes CATSADTNTEAFF.

This clonotype occurred many times. The rearrangement links TRBV7-2 to TRBJ2-7, with a weak D call TRBD2 (6 bases). With 7 bases removed from V and 0 bases from J, the gap between germline ends came to 13 bases. This CDR3 region has 14 residues. Germline V CDR1 and CDR2: SGHTA, FQGNSA. DNA for the CDR3: TGTGCCAGCACCTGGGGGGTGAGCTCCTACGAGCAGTACTTC. This translates into CASTWGVSSYEQYF.

The chain recombines TRBV3-1 with TRBJ2-7; D uncertain. The germline V and J ends were trimmed by 0 bases and 0 bases, with 9 bases remaining between them. The CDR3 contains 15 residues. The germline gives CDR1 LGHDT, CDR2 YNNKEL (reference sequence). CDR3 DNA: TGTGCCAGCAGCCAAGAAACTATATCCTCCTACGAGCAGTACTTC. Translated, it gives CASSQETISSYEQYF.

The rearrangement joins TRBV5-1 to TRBJ2-3; D not certain. Trimming took off 0 bases at V and 2 bases at J, with 10 bases between the two ends. Germline CDR1 and CDR2: SGHRS and YFSETQ. The CDR3 spans 15 residues. The CDR3 here is CASSLASEFTDTQYF. As DNA, the CDR3 is TGCGCCAGCAGCTTGGCGTCTGAATTCACAGATACGCAGTATTTT. Full variable domain (outside the CDR3, taken from reference TRBV5-1 and TRBJ2-3): KAGVTQTPRYLIKTRGQQVTLSCSPISGHRSVSWYQQTPGQGLQFLFEYFSETQRNKGNFPGRFSGRQFSNSRSEMNVSTLELGDSALYLCASSLASEFTDTQYFGPGTRLTVL.

This clonotype has a handful of counts. The V call is TRBV12-3 or TRBV12-4, the J call TRBJ2-7; tentatively, D is TRBD1 or TRBD2 (5 bases each). Trimming took 2 bases from V and 5 from J, leaving 16 bases between them. The CDR3 runs 15 residues. CDR3 residues: CASSLRDRGTHEQYF. CDR3 sequence (DNA): TGTGCCAGCAGTTTACGAGACAGAGGGACCCACGAGCAGTACTTC.

The chain employs TRBV15 and TRBJ2-5, with 8 bases aligning to TRBD2. The CDR3 consists of 14 residues. V shed 6 bases and J 2 bases; nucleotides not matched to a gene: 5. The germline V gene encodes CDR1 LNHNV and CDR2 YYDKDF (reference sequence). CDR3 coding DNA: TGTGCCACCAGTGCAGCGGGGGAGCAAGAGACCCAGTACTTC. Protein: CATSAAGEQETQYF. Based on the CDR3 plus reference TRBV15 and TRBJ2-5, the full variable domain is DAMVIQNPRYQVTQFGKPVTLSCSQTLNHNVMYWYQQKSSQAPKLLFHYYDKDFNNEADTPDNFQSRRPNTSFCFLDIRSPGLGDTAMYLCATSAAGEQETQYFGPGTRLLVL.

This clonotype was counted between two and nine times. The chain recombines TRBV9 with TRBJ2-1, with a tentative D call TRBD1 (6 bases). The ends were cut back, 3 bases at V and 5 bases at J, with 18 bases in the middle. CDR3 length: 16 amino acids. Germline V gives CDR1 SGDLS, CDR2 YYNGEE. The CDR3: CASSARPQGLNNEQFF. CDR3 nucleotide sequence: TGTGCCAGCAGCGCGCGACCCCAGGGGCTTAACAATGAGCAGTTCTTC.

This clonotype was seen only a few times. This chain's CDR3 is CASSRIQVTEAFF. CDR3 nucleotide sequence: TGCGCCAGCAGCCGTATACAAGTCACTGAAGCTTTCTTT. The chain uses TRBV4-1 and TRBJ1-1; D is unclear. V lost 4 bases, J lost 4 bases, and 10 bases lay in between. CDR1 is MGHRA and CDR2 is YSYEKL in the germline V gene. This CDR3 is built from 13 residues.

The genes are TRBV2 and TRBJ1-5; the D gene is possibly TRBD1 (5 bases). Germline-derived CDR1 and CDR2 are SNHLY and FYNNEI. V was trimmed by 4 bases and J by 6 bases, leaving 13 bases between them. This CDR3 has 14 amino acids. The DNA for the CDR3 is TGTGCCAGCAGTGGGGGGGAACGGGCTCAGCCCCAGCATTTT. Protein sequence: CASSGGERAQPQHF.